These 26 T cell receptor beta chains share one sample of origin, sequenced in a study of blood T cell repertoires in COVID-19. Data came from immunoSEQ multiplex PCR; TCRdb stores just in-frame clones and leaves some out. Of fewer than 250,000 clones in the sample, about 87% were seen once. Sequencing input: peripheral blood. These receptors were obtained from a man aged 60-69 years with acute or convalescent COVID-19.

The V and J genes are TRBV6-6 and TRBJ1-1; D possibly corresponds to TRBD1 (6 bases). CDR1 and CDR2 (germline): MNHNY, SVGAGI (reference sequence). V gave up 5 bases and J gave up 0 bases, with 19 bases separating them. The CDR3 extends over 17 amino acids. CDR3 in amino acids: CASSHKYRTDMNTEAFF. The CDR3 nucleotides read TGTGCCAGCAGTCATAAATACCGGACAGACATGAACACTGAAGCTTTCTTT.

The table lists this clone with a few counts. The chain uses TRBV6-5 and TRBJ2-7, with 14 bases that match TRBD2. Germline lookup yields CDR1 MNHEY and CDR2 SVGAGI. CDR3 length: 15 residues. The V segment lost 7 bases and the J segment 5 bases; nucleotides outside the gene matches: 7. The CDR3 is CASTRTSGGPDEQYF. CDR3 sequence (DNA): TGTGCCAGCACTAGGACTAGCGGGGGGCCGGACGAGCAGTACTTC.

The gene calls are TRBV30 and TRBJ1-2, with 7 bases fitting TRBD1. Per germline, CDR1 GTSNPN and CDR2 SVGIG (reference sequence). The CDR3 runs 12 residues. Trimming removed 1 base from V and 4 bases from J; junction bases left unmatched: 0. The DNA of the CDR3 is TGTGCCTGGAGTGGGACAGGCTATGGCTACACCTTC. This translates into CAWSGTGYGYTF.

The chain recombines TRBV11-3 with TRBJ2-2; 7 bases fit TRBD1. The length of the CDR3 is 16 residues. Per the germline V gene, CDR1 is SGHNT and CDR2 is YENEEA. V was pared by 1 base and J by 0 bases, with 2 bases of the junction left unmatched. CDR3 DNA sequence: TGTGCCAGCAGCTTAGGGCAGGGGGCGAACACCGGGGAGCTGTTTTTT. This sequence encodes CASSLGQGANTGELFF.

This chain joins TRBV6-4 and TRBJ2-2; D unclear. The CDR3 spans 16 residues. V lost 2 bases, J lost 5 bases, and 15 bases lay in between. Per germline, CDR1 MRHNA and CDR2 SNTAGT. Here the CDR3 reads CASSDQPLGRTGELFF. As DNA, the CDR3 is TGTGCCAGCAGTGACCAACCATTAGGCAGGACCGGGGAGCTGTTTTTT.

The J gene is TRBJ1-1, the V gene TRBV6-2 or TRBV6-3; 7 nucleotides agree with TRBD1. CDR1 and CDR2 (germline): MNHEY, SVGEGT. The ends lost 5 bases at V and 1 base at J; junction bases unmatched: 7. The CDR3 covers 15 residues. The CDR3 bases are TGTGCCAGCAGTGGCTGGACAGGTTCGAACACTGAAGCTTTCTTT. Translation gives CASSGWTGSNTEAFF.

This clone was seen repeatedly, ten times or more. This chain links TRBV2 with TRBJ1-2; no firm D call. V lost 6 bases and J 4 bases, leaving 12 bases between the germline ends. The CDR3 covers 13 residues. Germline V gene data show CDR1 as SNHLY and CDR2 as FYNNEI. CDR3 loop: CASRKGVGYGYTF. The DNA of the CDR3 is TGTGCCAGCAGGAAGGGAGTCGGCTATGGCTACACCTTC.

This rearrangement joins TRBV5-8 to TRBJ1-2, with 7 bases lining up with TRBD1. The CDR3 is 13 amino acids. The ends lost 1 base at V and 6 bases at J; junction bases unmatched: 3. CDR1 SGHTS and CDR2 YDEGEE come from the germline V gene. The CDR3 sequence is CASSLYRGDGYTF. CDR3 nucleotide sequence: TGTGCCAGCAGCTTGTACAGGGGAGATGGCTACACCTTC.

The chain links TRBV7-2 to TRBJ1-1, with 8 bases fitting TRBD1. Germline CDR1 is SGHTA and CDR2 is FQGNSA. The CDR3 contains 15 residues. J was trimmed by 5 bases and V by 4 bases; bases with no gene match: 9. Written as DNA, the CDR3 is TGTGCCAGCAGCTCCCTCAGGGGGCGGAATACTGAAGCTTTCTTT. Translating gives CASSSLRGRNTEAFF.

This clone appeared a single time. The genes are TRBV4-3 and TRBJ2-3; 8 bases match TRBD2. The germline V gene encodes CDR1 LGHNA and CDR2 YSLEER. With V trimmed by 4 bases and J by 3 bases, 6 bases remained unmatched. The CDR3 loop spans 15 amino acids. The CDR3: CASSPVAGNTDTQYF. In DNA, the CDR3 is TGCGCCAGCAGCCCGGTAGCGGGAAATACAGATACGCAGTATTTT.

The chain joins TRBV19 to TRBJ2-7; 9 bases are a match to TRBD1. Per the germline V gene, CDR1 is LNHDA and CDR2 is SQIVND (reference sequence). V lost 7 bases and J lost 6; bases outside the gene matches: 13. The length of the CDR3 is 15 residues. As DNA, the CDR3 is TGTGCCAGTAATCCGGGACAGGGTGGATTTGGCGAGCAGTACTTC. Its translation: CASNPGQGGFGEQYF.

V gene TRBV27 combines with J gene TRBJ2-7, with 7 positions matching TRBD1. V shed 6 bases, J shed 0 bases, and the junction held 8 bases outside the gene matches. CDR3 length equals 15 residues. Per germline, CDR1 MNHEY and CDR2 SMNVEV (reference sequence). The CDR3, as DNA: TGTGCCAGCAGACCTCAACAGGGGTTCTCCTACGAGCAGTACTTC. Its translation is CASRPQQGFSYEQYF.

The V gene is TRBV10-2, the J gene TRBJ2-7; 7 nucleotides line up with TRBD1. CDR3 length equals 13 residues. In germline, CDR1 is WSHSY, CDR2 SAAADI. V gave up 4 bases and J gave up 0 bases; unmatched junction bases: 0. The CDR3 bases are TGCGCCAGCAGTGGGGACAGCTCCTACGAGCAGTACTTC. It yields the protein CASSGDSSYEQYF.

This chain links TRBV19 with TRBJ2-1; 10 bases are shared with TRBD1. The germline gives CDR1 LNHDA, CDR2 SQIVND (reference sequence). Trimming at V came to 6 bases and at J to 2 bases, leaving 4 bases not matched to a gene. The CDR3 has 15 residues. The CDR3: CASSRDRGPYNEQFF. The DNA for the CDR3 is TGTGCCAGTAGCCGGGACAGGGGCCCCTACAATGAGCAGTTCTTC. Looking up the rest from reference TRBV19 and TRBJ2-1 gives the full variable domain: DGGITQSPKYLFRKEGQNVTLSCEQNLNHDAMYWYRQDPGQGLRLIYYSQIVNDFQKGDIAEGYSVSREKKESFPLTVTSAQKNPTAFYLCASSRDRGPYNEQFFGPGTRLTVL.

The CDR3 region is CSVDRTAGGYNEQFF. The CDR3 DNA reads as TGCAGCGTTGATCGAACGGCGGGGGGGTACAATGAGCAGTTCTTC. V usage is TRBV29-1 and J usage is TRBJ2-1, with 9 bases aligning to TRBD2. V was clipped by 3 bases and J by 4 bases; unmatched bases: 7. From germline, CDR1 is SQVTM and CDR2 ANQGSEA. The CDR3 is made up of 15 amino acids.

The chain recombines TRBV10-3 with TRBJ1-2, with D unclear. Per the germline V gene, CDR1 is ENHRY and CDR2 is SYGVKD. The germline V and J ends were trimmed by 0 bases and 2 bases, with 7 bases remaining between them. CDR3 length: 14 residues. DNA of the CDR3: TGTGCCATCAGTGAGTCTGTTCCAAACTATGGCTACACCTTC. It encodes CAISESVPNYGYTF.

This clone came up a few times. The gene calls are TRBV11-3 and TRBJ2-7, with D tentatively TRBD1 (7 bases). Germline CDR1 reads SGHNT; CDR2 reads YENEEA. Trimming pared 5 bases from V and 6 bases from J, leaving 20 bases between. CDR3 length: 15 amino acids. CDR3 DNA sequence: TGTGCCAGCAGCCCTGGCAGGGGGGCCTTGGTCGAGCAGTACTTC. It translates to CASSPGRGALVEQYF.

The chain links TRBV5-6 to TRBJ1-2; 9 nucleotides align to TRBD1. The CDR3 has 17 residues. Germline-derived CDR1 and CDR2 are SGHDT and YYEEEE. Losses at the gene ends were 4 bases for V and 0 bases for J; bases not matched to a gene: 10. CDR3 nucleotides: TGTGCCAGCAGCAGGGACAGGGTGGTGTGGACTAACTATGGCTACACCTTC. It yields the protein CASSRDRVVWTNYGYTF.

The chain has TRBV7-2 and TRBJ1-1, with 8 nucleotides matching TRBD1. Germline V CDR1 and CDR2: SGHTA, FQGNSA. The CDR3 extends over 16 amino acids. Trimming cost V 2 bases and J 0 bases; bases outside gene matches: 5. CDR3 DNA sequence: TGTGCCAGCAGCTTACGCAGGGGGCGTATGAACACTGAAGCTTTCTTT. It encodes CASSLRRGRMNTEAFF.

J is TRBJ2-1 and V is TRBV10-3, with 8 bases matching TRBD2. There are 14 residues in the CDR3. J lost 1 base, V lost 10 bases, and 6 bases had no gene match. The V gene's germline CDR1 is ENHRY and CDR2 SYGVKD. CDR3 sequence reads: CATSGGGSYNEQFF. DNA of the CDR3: TGTGCCACTTCCGGGGGGGGATCCTACAATGAGCAGTTCTTC.

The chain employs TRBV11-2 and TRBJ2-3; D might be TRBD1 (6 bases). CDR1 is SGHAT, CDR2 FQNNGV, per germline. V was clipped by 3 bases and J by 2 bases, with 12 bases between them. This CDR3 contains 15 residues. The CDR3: CASSFRGRDTDTQYF. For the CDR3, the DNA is TGTGCCAGCAGCTTCAGGGGACGGGACACAGATACGCAGTATTTT.

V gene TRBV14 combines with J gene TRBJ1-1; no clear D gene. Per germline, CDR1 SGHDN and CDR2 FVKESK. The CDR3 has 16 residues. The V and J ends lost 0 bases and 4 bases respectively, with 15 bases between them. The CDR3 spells CASSQDAGSLGTEAFF. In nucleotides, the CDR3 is TGTGCCAGCAGCCAAGACGCCGGGAGCCTAGGCACTGAAGCTTTCTTT.

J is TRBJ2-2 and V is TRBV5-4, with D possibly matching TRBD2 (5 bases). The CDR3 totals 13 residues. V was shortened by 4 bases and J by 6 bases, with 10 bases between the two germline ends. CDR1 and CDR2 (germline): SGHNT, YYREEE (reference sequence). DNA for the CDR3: TGTGCCAGCAGCCCGAGGGCACCCGGGGAGCTGTTTTTT. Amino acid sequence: CASSPRAPGELFF.

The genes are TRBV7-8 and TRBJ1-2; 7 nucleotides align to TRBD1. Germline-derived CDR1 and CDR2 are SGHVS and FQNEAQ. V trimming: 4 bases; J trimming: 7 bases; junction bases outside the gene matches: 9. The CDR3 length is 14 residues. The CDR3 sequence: CASSSGTVGGGYTF. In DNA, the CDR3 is TGTGCCAGCAGCTCCGGGACAGTGGGGGGTGGCTACACCTTC.

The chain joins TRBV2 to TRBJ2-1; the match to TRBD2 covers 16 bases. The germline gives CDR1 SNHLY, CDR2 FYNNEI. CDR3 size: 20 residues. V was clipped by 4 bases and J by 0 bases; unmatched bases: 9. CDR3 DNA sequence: TGTGCCAGCAGTGGGCCCCAGGGACTAGCGGGGGGGAGCTCCTACAATGAGCAGTTCTTC. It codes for CASSGPQGLAGGSSYNEQFF.

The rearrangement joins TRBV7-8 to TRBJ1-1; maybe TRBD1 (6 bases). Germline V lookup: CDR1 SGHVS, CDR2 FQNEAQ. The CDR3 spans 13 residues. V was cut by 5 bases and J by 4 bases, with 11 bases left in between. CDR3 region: CASSETGTTEAFF. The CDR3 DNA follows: TGTGCCAGCAGCGAGACAGGAACCACTGAAGCTTTCTTT.